This T cell receptor beta chain appears in the sequencing data of a study of CD8 T cells in ankylosing spondylitis. Study conclusions and caveats: Within matched ankylosing spondylitis synovial fluid, disease-linked clones were reportedly significantly enriched. Past studies reported some motif variants in reactive arthritis synovial fluid and blood.

Germline CDR1 and CDR2: DFQATT and SNEGSKA (reference sequence). This CDR3 contains 13 residues. The junction had 6 bases not matched to a gene; V was cut back by 3 bases and J by 8 bases. Molecular-barcoded quantitative 5'-RACE produced these TCR beta libraries. Each CDR3 protein gets one entry after TCRdb re-called the 5' RACE reads with MiXCR. The sample contains roughly 86,000 distinct CDR3 sequences, about 9.1% of which appear only once. This clonotype appeared many times. Its antigen is unidentified. What was sequenced was blood, either unsorted or a sorted T cell fraction (not recorded which). This TCR came from a male donor with ankylosing spondylitis or in good health (not recorded which). V usage is TRBV20-1 and J usage is TRBJ2-1; 8 bases are a match to TRBD2. The CDR3 DNA reads TGCAGTGCTAGGACTAGCGAGGTATATGAGCAGTTCTTC. The encoded protein is CSARTSEVYEQFF.